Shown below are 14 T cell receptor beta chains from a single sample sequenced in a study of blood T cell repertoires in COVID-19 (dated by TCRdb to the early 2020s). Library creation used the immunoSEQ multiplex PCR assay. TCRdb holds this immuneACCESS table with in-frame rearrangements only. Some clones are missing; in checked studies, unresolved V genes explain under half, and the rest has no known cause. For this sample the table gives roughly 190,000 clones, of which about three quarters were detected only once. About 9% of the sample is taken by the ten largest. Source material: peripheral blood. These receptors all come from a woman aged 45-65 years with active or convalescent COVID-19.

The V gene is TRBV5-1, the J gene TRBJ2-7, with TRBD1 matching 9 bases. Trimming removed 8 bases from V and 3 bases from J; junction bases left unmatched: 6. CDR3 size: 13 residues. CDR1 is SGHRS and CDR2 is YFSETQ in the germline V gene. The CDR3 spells CASGTGSNYEQYF. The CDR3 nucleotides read TGCGCCAGTGGGACAGGGTCGAACTACGAGCAGTACTTC.

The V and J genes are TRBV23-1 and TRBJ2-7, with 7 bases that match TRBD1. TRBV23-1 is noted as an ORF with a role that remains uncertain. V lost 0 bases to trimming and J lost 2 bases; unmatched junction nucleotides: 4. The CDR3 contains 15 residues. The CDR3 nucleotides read TGCGCCAGCAGTCAATCACGGACAGGAACCTACGAGCAGTACTTC. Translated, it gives CASSQSRTGTYEQYF.

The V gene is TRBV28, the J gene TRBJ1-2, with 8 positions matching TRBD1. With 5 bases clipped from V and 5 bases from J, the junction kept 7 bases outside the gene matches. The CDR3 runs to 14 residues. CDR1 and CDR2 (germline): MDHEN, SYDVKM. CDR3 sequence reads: CASSPRTGRYGYTF. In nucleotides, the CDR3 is TGTGCCAGCAGTCCCCGGACAGGGAGGTATGGCTACACCTTC.

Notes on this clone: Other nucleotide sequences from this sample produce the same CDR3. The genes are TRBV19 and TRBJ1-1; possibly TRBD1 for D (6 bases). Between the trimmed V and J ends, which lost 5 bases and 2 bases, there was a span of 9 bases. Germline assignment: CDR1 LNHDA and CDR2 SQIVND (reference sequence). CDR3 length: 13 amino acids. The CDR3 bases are TGTGCCAGTAGTTCGACAGGAAACACTGAAGCTTTCTTT. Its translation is CASSSTGNTEAFF. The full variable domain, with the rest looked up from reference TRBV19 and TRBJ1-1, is DGGITQSPKYLFRKEGQNVTLSCEQNLNHDAMYWYRQDPGQGLRLIYYSQIVNDFQKGDIAEGYSVSREKKESFPLTVTSAQKNPTAFYLCASSSTGNTEAFFGQGTRLTVV.

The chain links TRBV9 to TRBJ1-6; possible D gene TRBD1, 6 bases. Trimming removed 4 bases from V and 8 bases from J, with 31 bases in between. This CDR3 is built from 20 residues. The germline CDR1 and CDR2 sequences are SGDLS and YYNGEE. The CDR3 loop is CASSTDEGPGAGLGYSPLHF. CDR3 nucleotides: TGTGCCAGCAGCACTGATGAGGGCCCAGGGGCAGGGCTGGGCTATTCACCCCTCCACTTT.

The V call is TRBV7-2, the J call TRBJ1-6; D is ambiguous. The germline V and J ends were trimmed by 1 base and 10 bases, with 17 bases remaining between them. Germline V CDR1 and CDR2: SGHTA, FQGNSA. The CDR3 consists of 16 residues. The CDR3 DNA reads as TGTGCCAGCAGCTTAGGGGCGATGGGCCTAAGATCACCCCTCCACTTT. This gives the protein CASSLGAMGLRSPLHF.

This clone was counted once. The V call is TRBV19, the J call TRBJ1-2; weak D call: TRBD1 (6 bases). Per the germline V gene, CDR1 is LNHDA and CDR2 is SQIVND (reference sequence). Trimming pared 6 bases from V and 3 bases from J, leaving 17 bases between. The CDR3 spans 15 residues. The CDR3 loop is CASSKPGGAYYGYTF. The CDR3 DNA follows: TGTGCCAGTAGCAAGCCCGGGGGGGCGTACTATGGCTACACCTTC.

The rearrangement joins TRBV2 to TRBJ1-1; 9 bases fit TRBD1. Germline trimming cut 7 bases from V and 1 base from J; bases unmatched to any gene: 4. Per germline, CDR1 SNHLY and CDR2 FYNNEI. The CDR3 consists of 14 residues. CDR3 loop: CASNDRGWNTEAFF. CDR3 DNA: TGTGCCAGCAATGACAGGGGGTGGAACACTGAAGCTTTCTTT.

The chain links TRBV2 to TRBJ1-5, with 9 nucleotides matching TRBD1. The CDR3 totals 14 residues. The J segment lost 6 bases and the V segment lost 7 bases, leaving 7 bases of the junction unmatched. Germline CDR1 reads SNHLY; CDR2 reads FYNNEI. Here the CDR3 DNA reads TGTGCCAGCACATGGACAGGGGTTTCTCAGCCCCAGCATTTT. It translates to CASTWTGVSQPQHF.

In DNA form, the CDR3 reads TGTGCCAGTAGTGAAGTAGCGGGGAGCTCCTACGAGCAGTACTTC. Its protein is CASSEVAGSSYEQYF. The rearrangement joins TRBV19 to TRBJ2-7, with TRBD2 identical over 8 bases. The CDR3 has 15 residues. Germline loops: CDR1 LNHDA, CDR2 SQIVND (reference sequence). V trimming: 5 bases; J trimming: 0 bases; junction bases outside the gene matches: 6.

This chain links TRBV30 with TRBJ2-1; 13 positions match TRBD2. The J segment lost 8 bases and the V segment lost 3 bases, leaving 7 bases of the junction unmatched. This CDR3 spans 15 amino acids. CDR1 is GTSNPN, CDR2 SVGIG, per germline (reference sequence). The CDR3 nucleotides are TGTGCCTGGAGCACCGGGACTAGCGGGGCCGATGAGCAGTTCTTC. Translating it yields CAWSTGTSGADEQFF.

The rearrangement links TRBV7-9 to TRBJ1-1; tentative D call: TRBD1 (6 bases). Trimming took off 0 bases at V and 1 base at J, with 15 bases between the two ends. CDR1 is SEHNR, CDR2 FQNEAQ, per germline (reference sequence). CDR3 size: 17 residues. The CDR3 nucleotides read TGTGCCAGCAGCTTAGCGTTGGCAGGGGTAGGGAACACTGAAGCTTTCTTT. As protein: CASSLALAGVGNTEAFF. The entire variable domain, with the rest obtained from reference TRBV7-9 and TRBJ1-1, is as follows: DTGVSQNPRHKITKRGQNVTFRCDPISEHNRLYWYRQTLGQGPEFLTYFQNEAQLEKSRLLSDRFSAERPKGSFSTLEIQRTEQGDSAMYLCASSLALAGVGNTEAFFGQGTRLTVV.

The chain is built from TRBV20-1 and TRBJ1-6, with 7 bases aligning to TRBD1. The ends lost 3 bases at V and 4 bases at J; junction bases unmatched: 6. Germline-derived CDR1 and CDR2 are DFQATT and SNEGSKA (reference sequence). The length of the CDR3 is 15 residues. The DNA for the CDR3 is TGCAGTGCTAGTCCAGGGGGAATATATAATTCACCCCTCCACTTT. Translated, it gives CSASPGGIYNSPLHF.

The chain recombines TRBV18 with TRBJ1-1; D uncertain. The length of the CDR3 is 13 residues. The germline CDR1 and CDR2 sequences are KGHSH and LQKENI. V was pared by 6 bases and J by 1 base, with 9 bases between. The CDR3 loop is CASSQSGNTEAFF. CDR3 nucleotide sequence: TGTGCCAGCTCGCAATCGGGGAACACTGAAGCTTTCTTT.